The rows below give T cell receptor beta chains drawn from one sample of a study of shared clonotypes between healthy human individuals. The data were produced by immunoSEQ multiplex PCR, yet TCRdb's version contains in-frame clones alone and is incomplete. The data show over 700,000 clones, 72% seen once. The sequencing sample was made of memory CD4+ T cells sorted from blood. The receptors here all came from a young woman in good health. CDR3s include the opening cysteine and the closing phenylalanine or tryptophan. D genes are given only for firm matches. Not all rows give a size; the values are once, few, many and, for expanded clones, a class.

j_call d_call v_call clone_size cdr3_aa cdr3_nt
TRBJ2-1 NA TRBV7-6 NA CASSLARYREQFF TGTGCCAGCAGCTTAGCCAGGTACAGAGAGCAGTTCTTC
TRBJ2-3 NA TRBV28 NA CASSWGGLTRLTDTQYF TGTGCCAGCAGTTGGGGTGGACTAACCCGACTCACAGATACGCAGTATTTT
TRBJ2-7 TRBD2 TRBV11-3 NA CASSLPLAGFVYEQYF TGTGCCAGCAGTCTTCCACTAGCGGGGTTTGTTTACGAGCAGTACTTC
TRBJ1-2 NA TRBV21-1 NA CASSKGKGALAGYTF TGTGCCAGCAGCAAAGGTAAGGGGGCGCTTGCTGGCTACACCTTC
TRBJ2-3 TRBD2 TRBV5-1 NA CASSLGLLAGGTDTQYF TGCGCCAGCAGCTTGGGCTTACTAGCGGGAGGGACAGATACGCAGTATTTT
TRBJ2-7 TRBD2 TRBV9 NA CASSKWTSGRLGEQYF TGTGCCAGCAGCAAGTGGACTAGCGGGAGACTGGGGGAGCAGTACTTC
TRBJ1-1 NA TRBV11-2 few CASSAARDHIKAFF TGTGCCAGCAGCGCAGCCCGGGACCATATTAAAGCTTTCTTT
TRBJ2-7 NA TRBV7-9 NA CASSLASRPSSYEQYF TGTGCCAGCAGCTTAGCCTCCAGGCCAAGCTCCTACGAGCAGTACTTC
TRBJ2-7 TRBD1 TRBV2 NA CASSEDRGLYEQYF TGTGCCAGCAGTGAAGACAGGGGATTGTACGAGCAGTACTTC
TRBJ2-7 NA TRBV18 NA CASSPPAGQGEQYF TGTGCCAGCTCACCACCGGCTGGGCAGGGGGAGCAGTACTTC
TRBJ1-2 NA TRBV18 once CASSPPRQGPGYTF TGTGCCAGCTCACCACCGAGACAAGGACCTGGCTACACCTTC
TRBJ1-5 NA TRBV19 NA CASNSQVNQPQHF TGTGCCAGTAACTCCCAGGTAAATCAGCCCCAGCATTTT
TRBJ2-1 NA TRBV2 NA CASRPNTGRVYNEQFF TGTGCCAGCAGACCAAATACAGGCCGCGTGTACAATGAGCAGTTCTTC
TRBJ2-4 NA TRBV28 NA CASSPRTPSPAKNIQYF TGTGCCAGCAGCCCGAGGACCCCGTCGCCAGCCAAAAACATTCAGTACTTC
TRBJ2-3 NA TRBV7-8 NA CASSLGRTDTQYF TGTGCCAGCAGCTTAGGCAGGACGGATACGCAGTATTTT
TRBJ2-7 NA TRBV5-1 NA CASSLAVLESKYF TGCGCCAGCAGCTTGGCAGTCTTAGAATCGAAGTACTTC
TRBJ2-2 TRBD2 TRBV4-1 NA CASSQGLAGGYTGELFF TGCGCCAGCAGCCAAGGATTAGCGGGAGGGTACACCGGGGAGCTGTTTTTT
TRBJ2-1 TRBD2 TRBV5-8 once CASSLTGRKREAGYNEQFF TGTGCCAGCAGCTTGACGGGAAGAAAGCGGGAGGCCGGCTACAATGAGCAGTTCTTC
TRBJ2-4 NA TRBV5-1 once CASSLGTDKNIQYF TGCGCCAGCAGCTTGGGTACCGACAAAAACATTCAGTACTTC
TRBJ1-1 NA TRBV9 few CASSVVGGMEAFF TGTGCCAGCAGCGTAGTGGGGGGGATGGAAGCTTTCTTT
TRBJ2-7 NA TRBV6-4 few CASSDSRSYEQYF TGTGCCAGCAGTGACTCGAGATCCTACGAGCAGTACTTC
TRBJ1-6 NA TRBV30 NA CAWSPDTIPLHF TGTGCCTGGAGTCCTGACACGATACCCCTCCACTTT
TRBJ1-4 TRBD1 TRBV30 once CAWSIPGQGQGKLFF TGTGCCTGGAGTATCCCGGGACAGGGGCAAGGAAAACTGTTTTTT
TRBJ1-2 TRBD1 TRBV2 NA CASSGQGAASFDGYTF TGTGCCAGCAGTGGTCAGGGGGCAGCTTCGTTTGATGGCTACACCTTC
TRBJ2-3 NA TRBV5-1 NA CASSSDSYTTDTQYF TGCGCCAGCAGCTCGGACAGTTATACCACAGATACGCAGTATTTT
TRBJ1-2 TRBD1 TRBV27 NA CASSLRGQGNYGYTF TGTGCCAGCAGTTTACGGGGACAGGGAAACTATGGCTACACCTTC
TRBJ1-1 NA TRBV11-2 many CASSFHSTEAFF TGTGCCAGCAGCTTCCATAGCACTGAAGCTTTCTTT
TRBJ2-5 TRBD1 TRBV19 NA CASSPGQGETQYF TGTGCCAGTAGTCCGGGACAGGGGGAGACCCAGTACTTC
TRBJ1-6 TRBD1 TRBV6-5 many CASSRTGYNSPLHF TGTGCCAGCAGTAGGACAGGTTATAATTCACCCCTCCACTTT
TRBJ1-2 NA TRBV19 once CASTLGQPLYGYTF TGTGCCAGTACCCTCGGACAGCCCCTCTATGGCTACACCTTC
TRBJ2-2 NA TRBV9 NA CASSPRGQNTGELFF TGTGCCAGCAGCCCTCGGGGACAGAACACCGGGGAGCTGTTTTTT
TRBJ2-1 NA TRBV27 NA CASSLIQGRANEQFF TGTGCCAGCAGTTTAATCCAGGGTCGGGCCAATGAGCAGTTCTTC
TRBJ2-7 NA TRBV6-6 NA CASSTQSYEQYF TGTGCCAGCAGTACCCAGAGCTACGAGCAGTACTTC
TRBJ1-3 NA TRBV20-1 NA CSLIRGNTIYF TGCAGCCTGATCAGAGGAAACACCATATATTTT
TRBJ2-1 NA TRBV7-3 NA CASSLAIVATNEQFF TGTGCCAGCAGCTTAGCAATCGTCGCAACCAATGAGCAGTTCTTC
TRBJ2-1 NA TRBV4-2 NA CASSQEASGGSSYNEQFF TGTGCCAGCAGCCAAGAAGCCAGCGGAGGGAGCTCCTACAATGAGCAGTTCTTC